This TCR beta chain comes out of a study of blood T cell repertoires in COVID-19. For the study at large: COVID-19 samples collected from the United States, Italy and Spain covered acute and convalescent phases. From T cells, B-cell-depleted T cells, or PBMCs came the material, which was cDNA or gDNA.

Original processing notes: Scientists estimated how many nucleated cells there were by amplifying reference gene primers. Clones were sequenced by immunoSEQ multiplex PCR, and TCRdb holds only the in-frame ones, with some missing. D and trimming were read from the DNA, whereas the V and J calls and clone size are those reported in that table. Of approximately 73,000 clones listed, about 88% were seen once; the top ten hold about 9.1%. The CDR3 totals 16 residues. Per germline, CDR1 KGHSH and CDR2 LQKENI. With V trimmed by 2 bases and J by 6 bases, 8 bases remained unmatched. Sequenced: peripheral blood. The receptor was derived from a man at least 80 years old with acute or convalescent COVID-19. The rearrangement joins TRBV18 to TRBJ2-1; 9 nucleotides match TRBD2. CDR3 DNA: TGTGCCAGCTCACCATATGAGACTAGCGGAGCCAATGAGCAGTTCTTC. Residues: CASSPYETSGANEQFF.